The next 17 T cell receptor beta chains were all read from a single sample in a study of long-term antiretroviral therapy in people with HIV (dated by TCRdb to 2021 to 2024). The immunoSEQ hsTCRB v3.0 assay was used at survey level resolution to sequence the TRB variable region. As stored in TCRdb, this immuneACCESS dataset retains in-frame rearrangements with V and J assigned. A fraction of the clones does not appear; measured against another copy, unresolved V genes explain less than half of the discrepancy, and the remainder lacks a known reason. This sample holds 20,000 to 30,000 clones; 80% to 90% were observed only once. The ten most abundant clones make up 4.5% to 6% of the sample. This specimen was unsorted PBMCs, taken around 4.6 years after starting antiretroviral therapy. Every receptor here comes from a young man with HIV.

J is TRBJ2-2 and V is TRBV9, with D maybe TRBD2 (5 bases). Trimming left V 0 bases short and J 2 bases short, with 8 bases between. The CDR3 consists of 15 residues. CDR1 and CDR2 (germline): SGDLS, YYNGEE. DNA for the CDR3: TGTGCCAGCAGCGTAGTTTCTAGCAACACCGGGGAGCTGTTTTTT. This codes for CASSVVSSNTGELFF.

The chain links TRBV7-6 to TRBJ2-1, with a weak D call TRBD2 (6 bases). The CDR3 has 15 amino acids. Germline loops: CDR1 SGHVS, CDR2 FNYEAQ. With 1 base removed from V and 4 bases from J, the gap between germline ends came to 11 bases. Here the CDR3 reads CASSLGGVGYNEQFF. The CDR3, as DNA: TGTGCCAGCAGCTTAGGGGGGGTGGGATACAATGAGCAGTTCTTC.

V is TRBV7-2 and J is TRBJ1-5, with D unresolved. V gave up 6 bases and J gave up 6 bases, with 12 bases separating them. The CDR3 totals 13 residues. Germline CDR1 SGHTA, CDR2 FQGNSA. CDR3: CASRGRAGQPQHF. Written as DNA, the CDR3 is TGTGCCAGCAGAGGAAGGGCGGGTCAGCCCCAGCATTTT.

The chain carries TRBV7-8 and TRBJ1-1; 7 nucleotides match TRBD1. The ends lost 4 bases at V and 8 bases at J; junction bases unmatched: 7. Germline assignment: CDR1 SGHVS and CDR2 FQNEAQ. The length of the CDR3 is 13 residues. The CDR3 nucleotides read TGTGCCAGCAGCTCTACCCTGGACAGGGAAGCTTTCTTT. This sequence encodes CASSSTLDREAFF.

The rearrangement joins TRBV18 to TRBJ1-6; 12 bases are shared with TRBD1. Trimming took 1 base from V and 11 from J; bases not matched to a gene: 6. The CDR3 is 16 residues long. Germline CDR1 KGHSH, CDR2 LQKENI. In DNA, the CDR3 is TGTGCCAGCTCACCACAGGGACAGGGGGCAGTGACACCCCTCCACTTT. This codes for CASSPQGQGAVTPLHF.

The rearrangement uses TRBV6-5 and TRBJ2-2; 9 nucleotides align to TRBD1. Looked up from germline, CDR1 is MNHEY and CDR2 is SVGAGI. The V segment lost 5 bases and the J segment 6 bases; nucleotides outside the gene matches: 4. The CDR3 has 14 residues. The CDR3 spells CASSTGGSAGELFF. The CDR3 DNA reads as TGTGCCAGCAGTACAGGGGGCAGCGCCGGGGAGCTGTTTTTT.

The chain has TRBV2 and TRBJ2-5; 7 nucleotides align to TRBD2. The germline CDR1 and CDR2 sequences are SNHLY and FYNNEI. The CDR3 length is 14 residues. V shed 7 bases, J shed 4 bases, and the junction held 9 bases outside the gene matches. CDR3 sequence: CASNGGWGGETQYF. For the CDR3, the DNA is TGTGCCAGCAACGGAGGGTGGGGGGGAGAGACCCAGTACTTC.

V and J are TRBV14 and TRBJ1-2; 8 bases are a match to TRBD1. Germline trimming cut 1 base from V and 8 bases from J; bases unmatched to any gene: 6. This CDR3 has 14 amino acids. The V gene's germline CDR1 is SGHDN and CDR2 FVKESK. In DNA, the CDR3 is TGTGCCAGCAGCCAAGTTCAGGGGGCGCAAGGCTACACCTTC. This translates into CASSQVQGAQGYTF. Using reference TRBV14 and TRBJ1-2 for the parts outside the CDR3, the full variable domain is EAGVTQFPSHSVIEKGQTVTLRCDPISGHDNLYWYRRVMGKEIKFLLHFVKESKQDESGMPNNRFLAERTGGTYSTLKVQPAELEDSGVYFCASSQVQGAQGYTFGSGTRLTVV.

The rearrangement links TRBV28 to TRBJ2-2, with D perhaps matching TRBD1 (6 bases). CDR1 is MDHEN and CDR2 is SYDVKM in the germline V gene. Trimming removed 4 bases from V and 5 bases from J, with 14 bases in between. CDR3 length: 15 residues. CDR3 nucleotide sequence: TGTGCCAGCAGTTGGGACAAATCAAATACCGGGGAGCTGTTTTTT. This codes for CASSWDKSNTGELFF.

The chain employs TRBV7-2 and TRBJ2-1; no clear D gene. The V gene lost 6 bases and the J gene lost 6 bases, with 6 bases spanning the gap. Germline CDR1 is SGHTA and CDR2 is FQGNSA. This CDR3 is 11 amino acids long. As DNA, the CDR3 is TGTGCCAGCAGAAAAAGCAATGAGCAGTTCTTC. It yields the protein CASRKSNEQFF.

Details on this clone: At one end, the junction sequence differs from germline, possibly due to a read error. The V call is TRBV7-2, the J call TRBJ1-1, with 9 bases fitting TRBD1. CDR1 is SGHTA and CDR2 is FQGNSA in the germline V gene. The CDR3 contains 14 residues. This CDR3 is CASSLGTGSLRAFF. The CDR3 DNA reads TGTGCCAGCAGTTTAGGGACAGGGAGTCTTCGAGCTTTCTTT.

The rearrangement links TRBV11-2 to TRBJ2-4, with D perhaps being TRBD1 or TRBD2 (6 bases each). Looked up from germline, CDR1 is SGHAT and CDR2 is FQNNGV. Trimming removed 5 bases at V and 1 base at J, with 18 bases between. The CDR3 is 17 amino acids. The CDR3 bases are TGTGCCAGCAGCCCTTTATCAGGGGAGGTGGCCAAAAACATTCAGTACTTC. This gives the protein CASSPLSGEVAKNIQYF. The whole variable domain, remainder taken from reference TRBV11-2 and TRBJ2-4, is EAGVAQSPRYKIIEKRQSVAFWCNPISGHATLYWYQQILGQGPKLLIQFQNNGVVDDSQLPKDRFSAERLKGVDSTLKIQPAKLEDSAVYLCASSPLSGEVAKNIQYFGAGTRLSVL.

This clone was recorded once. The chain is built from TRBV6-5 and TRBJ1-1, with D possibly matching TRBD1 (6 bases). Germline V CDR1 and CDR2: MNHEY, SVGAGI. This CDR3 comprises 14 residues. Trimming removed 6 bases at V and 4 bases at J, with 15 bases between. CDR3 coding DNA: TGTGCCAGCAGCCTAAACAGGGAAGGCACTGAAGCTTTCTTT. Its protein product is CASSLNREGTEAFF.

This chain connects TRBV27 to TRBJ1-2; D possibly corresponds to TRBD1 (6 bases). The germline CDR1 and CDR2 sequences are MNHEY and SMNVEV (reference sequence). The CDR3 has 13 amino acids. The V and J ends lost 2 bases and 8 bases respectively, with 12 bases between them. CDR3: CASSLQGRGGYTF. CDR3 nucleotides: TGTGCCAGCAGTTTACAGGGGAGAGGAGGCTACACCTTC.

CDR3 sequence: CASSLQTGGEDTQYF. The CDR3, as DNA: TGTGCCAGCAGCTTACAAACGGGAGGGGAAGATACGCAGTATTTT. This chain uses TRBV7-9 with TRBJ2-3; 8 positions agree with TRBD2. J lost 5 bases, V lost 2 bases, and 6 bases had no gene match. The CDR3 spans 15 residues. The germline gives CDR1 SEHNR, CDR2 FQNEAQ (reference sequence).

The CDR3 protein is CASSLAGSYEQYF. DNA of the CDR3: TGTGCCAGCAGTCTAGCGGGATCCTACGAGCAGTACTTC. This sequence joins TRBV6-5 and TRBJ2-7; 9 bases are a match to TRBD2. The junction had 0 bases not matched to a gene; V was cut back by 5 bases and J by 1 base. The CDR3 spans 13 residues. Germline CDR1 reads MNHEY; CDR2 reads SVGAGI.

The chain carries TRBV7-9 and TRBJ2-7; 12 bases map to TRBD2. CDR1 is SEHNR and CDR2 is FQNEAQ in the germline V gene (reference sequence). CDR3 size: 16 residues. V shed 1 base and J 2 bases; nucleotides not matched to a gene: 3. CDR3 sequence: CASSLVLAGGTYEQYF. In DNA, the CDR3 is TGTGCCAGCAGCTTAGTGCTAGCGGGGGGGACCTACGAGCAGTACTTC.